Below are 30 T cell receptor beta chains sequenced from a single sample in a study of cytomegalovirus exposure and HLA in healthy donors. Amplification used 60 Vbeta primers and 13 Jbeta primers. Profiling relied on immunoSEQ multiplex PCR, and the TCRdb table lists in-frame clones only, not all of them. The data contain 200,000 to 250,000 clones, more than 65% of them singletons. Sequencing input: PBMCs. Every receptor here comes from a woman aged 25 to 39 in good health and CMV-seronegative.

CDR3 nucleotide sequence: TGTGCCAGCAGCCCCGTTGGAGACAGGCACTATGGCTACACCTTC. Its protein is CASSPVGDRHYGYTF. The chain carries TRBV7-8 and TRBJ1-2, with a weak D call TRBD1 (6 bases). Trimming pared 5 bases from V and 3 bases from J, leaving 16 bases between. Germline V gene data show CDR1 as SGHVS and CDR2 as FQNEAQ. The CDR3 is made up of 15 amino acids. The full variable domain, in which reference TRBV7-8 and TRBJ1-2 provide the parts outside the CDR3, is GAGVSQSPRYKVAKRGQDVALRCDPISGHVSLFWYQQALGQGPEFLTYFQNEAQLDKSGLPSDRFFAERPEGSVSTLKIQRTQQEDSAVYLCASSPVGDRHYGYTFGSGTRLTVV.

The chain couples TRBV6-1 to TRBJ2-5; the match to TRBD1 covers 11 bases. Trimming took 8 bases from V and 4 from J; bases not matched to a gene: 3. The CDR3 loop spans 13 amino acids. Looked up from germline, CDR1 is MNHNS and CDR2 is SASEGT. The CDR3 here is CASEDRGRETQYF. CDR3 DNA sequence: TGTGCCAGCGAGGACAGGGGGCGAGAGACCCAGTACTTC.

This rearrangement joins TRBV27 to TRBJ2-1; 11 nucleotides agree with TRBD2. From germline, CDR1 is MNHEY and CDR2 SMNVEV (reference sequence). V trimming: 2 bases; J trimming: 8 bases; junction bases outside the gene matches: 5. The CDR3 is made up of 15 amino acids. CDR3 sequence reads: CASSLRLAGYDEQFF. CDR3 coding DNA: TGTGCCAGCAGTTTACGACTAGCGGGATATGATGAGCAGTTCTTC.

The chain has TRBV27 and TRBJ2-5; 9 bases agree with TRBD1. Germline V gene lookup returns CDR1 MNHEY and CDR2 SMNVEV (reference sequence). V lost 5 bases, J lost 4 bases, and 2 bases stayed unmatched. This CDR3 spans 13 amino acids. CDR3 in DNA: TGTGCCAGCAGTCCGGACAGGGGAGAGACCCAGTACTTC. Its protein is CASSPDRGETQYF.

This clone was seen only a few times. This chain uses TRBV19 with TRBJ1-3; the match to TRBD1 covers 7 bases. This CDR3 has 13 amino acids. Germline V gene lookup returns CDR1 LNHDA and CDR2 SQIVND (reference sequence). V shed 5 bases and J 7 bases; nucleotides not matched to a gene: 5. CDR3 nucleotide sequence: TGTGCCAGTAGTCCCCAACAGGGGAACACCATATATTTT. Translating it yields CASSPQQGNTIYF.

The chain carries TRBV5-1 and TRBJ2-1; TRBD2 agrees at 11 bases. CDR3 size: 15 residues. CDR1 is SGHRS, CDR2 YFSETQ, per germline. Germline trimming cut 0 bases from V and 6 bases from J; bases unmatched to any gene: 2. The CDR3 sequence is CASSLATSGINEQFF. In DNA form, the CDR3 reads TGCGCCAGCAGCTTGGCGACTAGCGGGATCAATGAGCAGTTCTTC.

This clone was detected only a few times. V and J are TRBV4-2 and TRBJ1-1; no reliable D call. V shed 0 bases and J shed 8 bases, with 16 bases lying between them. In germline, CDR1 is LGHNA, CDR2 YNFKEQ. The CDR3 contains 15 residues. CDR3 nucleotide sequence: TGTGCCAGCAGCCAAGAATTCGAGGGTTTATCCGAAGCTTTCTTT. Its translation is CASSQEFEGLSEAFF.

A single count supports this clone. At one end, the junction sequence differs from germline, possibly due to a read error. This sequence joins TRBV7-9 and TRBJ2-1; D is perhaps TRBD2 (6 bases). The CDR3 runs to 15 residues. CDR1 and CDR2 from the germline V gene are SEHNR and FQNEAQ (reference sequence). This CDR3 reads CSSSANLGLSNEQFF. The CDR3 region has the DNA TGTTCCAGCAGCGCCAACTTGGGACTTTCTAATGAGCAGTTCTTC.

A word on this clone: The junction and the germline gene differ at one end; a read error may be behind it. J is TRBJ1-5 and V is TRBV7-8; TRBD1 might be the D (6 bases). The length of the CDR3 is 15 residues. CDR1 is SGHVS and CDR2 is FQNEAQ in the germline V gene. The CDR3 loop is CASSLEQGRNQPQNF. The CDR3 nucleotides are TGTGCCAGCAGCTTAGAGCAGGGGCGGAATCAGCCCCAGAATTTT.

This chain links TRBV4-1 with TRBJ2-7, with TRBD2 matching 9 bases. With 1 base clipped from V and 6 bases from J, the junction kept 4 bases outside the gene matches. In germline, CDR1 is MGHRA, CDR2 YSYEKL. The CDR3 spans 14 residues. Here the CDR3 reads CASSQASGVSEQYF. DNA for the CDR3: TGCGCCAGCAGCCAAGCTAGCGGGGTCTCCGAGCAGTACTTC.

The genes are TRBV6-1 and TRBJ2-5; tentative D call: TRBD1 (6 bases). CDR1 MNHNS and CDR2 SASEGT come from the germline V gene. CDR3 length: 13 residues. V lost 8 bases and J 4 bases, leaving 14 bases between the germline ends. Written as DNA, the CDR3 is TGTGCCAGCTTGAGTCCAGGGGCAGAGACCCAGTACTTC. Amino acid sequence: CASLSPGAETQYF.

This clone was recorded only once. V and J are TRBV27 and TRBJ1-2; 7 positions match TRBD1. The CDR3 length is 14 residues. Germline CDR1 MNHEY, CDR2 SMNVEV (reference sequence). Germline trimming cut 5 bases from V and 3 bases from J; bases unmatched to any gene: 6. The CDR3 loop reads CASSPRGTHYGYTF. Written as DNA, the CDR3 is TGTGCCAGCAGTCCCAGGGGGACCCACTATGGCTACACCTTC.

This chain joins TRBV19 and TRBJ2-5, with D perhaps TRBD2 (5 bases). Germline loops: CDR1 LNHDA, CDR2 SQIVND (reference sequence). The length of the CDR3 is 17 residues. V gave up 0 bases and J gave up 1 base, with 15 bases separating them. For the CDR3, the DNA is TGTGCCAGTAGTATAGATGGAGCGCGGGCGGTCCAAGAGACCCAGTACTTC. Its protein product is CASSIDGARAVQETQYF. The whole variable domain, filled in from reference TRBV19 and TRBJ2-5, reads DGGITQSPKYLFRKEGQNVTLSCEQNLNHDAMYWYRQDPGQGLRLIYYSQIVNDFQKGDIAEGYSVSREKKESFPLTVTSAQKNPTAFYLCASSIDGARAVQETQYFGPGTRLLVL.

V gene TRBV19 combines with J gene TRBJ1-1, with D perhaps TRBD1 (6 bases). Trimming stripped 7 bases from V and 1 base from J, with 13 bases between. Germline CDR1 is LNHDA and CDR2 is SQIVND (reference sequence). The CDR3 is 14 residues long. The CDR3 DNA is TGTGCCAGTAACCCGATAGGGGGGAACACTGAAGCTTTCTTT. This codes for CASNPIGGNTEAFF.

As regards this clone: At one boundary the junction diverges from the germline segment, which might be a read error. J is TRBJ1-5 and V is TRBV5-6; 9 bases fit TRBD1. CDR3 size: 17 residues. Per the germline V gene, CDR1 is SGHDT and CDR2 is YYEEEE. Here the CDR3 DNA reads TGTGTCAGCAGCTTACGACAGGGGGTTAGGAGCAATCAGCCCCAGCATTTT. It codes for CVSSLRQGVRSNQPQHF. Filled out from reference TRBV5-6 and TRBJ1-5, the complete variable domain reads DAGVTQSPTHLIKTRGQQVTLRCSPKSGHDTVSWYQQALGQGPQFIFQYYEEEERQRGNFPDRFSGHQFPNYSSELNVNALLLGDSALYLCVSSLRQGVRSNQPQHFGDGTRLSIL.

V is TRBV7-3 and J is TRBJ2-1, with D maybe TRBD2 (6 bases). V was pared by 2 bases and J by 9 bases, with 14 bases between. The CDR3 covers 14 residues. Germline V CDR1 and CDR2: SGHTA, FQGTGA. CDR3 residues: CASSLVRDEGEQFF. The CDR3 region has the DNA TGTGCCAGCAGCTTAGTGCGGGATGAGGGTGAGCAGTTCTTC. Combining the CDR3 with reference TRBV7-3 and TRBJ2-1 gives the whole variable domain GAGVSQTPSNKVTEKGKYVELRCDPISGHTALYWYRQSLGQGPEFLIYFQGTGAADDSGLPNDRFFAVRPEGSVSTLKIQRTERGDSAVYLCASSLVRDEGEQFFGPGTRLTVL.

The CDR3 here is CASSSGGDKAENRNGYTF. The CDR3 bases are TGTGCCAGCAGCTCTGGGGGGGACAAAGCCGAAAATAGGAATGGCTACACCTTC. The chain has TRBV7-9 and TRBJ1-2; D perhaps matches TRBD1 (6 bases). Germline CDR1 SEHNR, CDR2 FQNEAQ (reference sequence). The CDR3 sequence is 18 residues long. V lost 4 bases to trimming and J lost 6 bases, with 27 bases between them.

This clone was recorded once. The V call is TRBV15, the J call TRBJ2-1; a weak D match, TRBD2 (5 bases). This CDR3 spans 16 amino acids. CDR1 and CDR2 (germline): LNHNV, YYDKDF (reference sequence). V shed 0 bases and J shed 5 bases, with 14 bases lying between them. CDR3 DNA: TGTGCCACCAGCAGAGATCTTTCGGGGTCAGACAATGAGCAGTTCTTC. It is translated as CATSRDLSGSDNEQFF.

V is TRBV4-2 and J is TRBJ2-3; the match to TRBD2 covers 13 bases. Germline values: CDR1 LGHNA, CDR2 YNFKEQ. The CDR3 has 19 amino acids. V shed 4 bases, J shed 9 bases, and the junction held 19 bases outside the gene matches. The CDR3 reads CASSPPPGLAGAPVETQYF. CDR3 coding DNA: TGTGCCAGCAGCCCGCCCCCCGGACTAGCGGGAGCCCCTGTTGAAACGCAGTATTTT.

The chain carries TRBV5-4 and TRBJ2-7, with 11 bases identical to TRBD2. CDR3 length equals 17 residues. The ends lost 4 bases at V and 2 bases at J; junction bases unmatched: 11. CDR1 and CDR2 (germline): SGHNT, YYREEE (reference sequence). CDR3 in amino acids: CASSRTSGSYDAYEQYF. The CDR3 nucleotides are TGTGCCAGCAGCAGGACTAGCGGGTCATATGATGCCTACGAGCAGTACTTC.

The chain links TRBV30 to TRBJ2-3; D possibly corresponds to TRBD2 (7 bases). Looked up from germline, CDR1 is GTSNPN and CDR2 is SVGIG (reference sequence). The CDR3 length is 17 residues. Trimming stripped 2 bases from V and 0 bases from J, with 18 bases between. The CDR3: CAWSLRWGGGSTDTQYF. DNA of the CDR3: TGTGCCTGGAGTTTGCGGTGGGGAGGGGGAAGCACAGATACGCAGTATTTT.

In DNA form, the CDR3 reads TGTGCCAGCAGCTCTAGGTGGGACAGTGAAGCTTTCTTT. Translated: CASSSRWDSEAFF. This sequence joins TRBV7-3 and TRBJ1-1, with TRBD1 matching over 7 bases. CDR3 length: 13 residues. Germline lookup yields CDR1 SGHTA and CDR2 FQGTGA. V lost 4 bases, J lost 7 bases, and 6 bases stayed unmatched.

Regarding this clone: One end of the junction does not line up with germline, which may come from a read error. The chain joins TRBV2 to TRBJ2-1; the D is unclear. Germline CDR1 is SNHLY and CDR2 is FYNNEI. This CDR3 comprises 17 residues. The CDR3, as DNA: TGTGTCAGCAGTGAAAACCTCGTTTCGAGCTCCTACAATGAGCAGTTCTTC. It translates to CVSSENLVSSSYNEQFF.

This clone has a handful of counts. This chain uses TRBV14 with TRBJ2-2; the D gene is possibly TRBD1 (5 bases). V shed 1 base and J shed 4 bases, with 7 bases lying between them. The CDR3 is made up of 14 amino acids. Germline loops: CDR1 SGHDN, CDR2 FVKESK. The DNA for the CDR3 is TGTGCCAGCAGCCAAGGGACACCCACCGGGGAGCTGTTTTTT. Residues: CASSQGTPTGELFF.

The V and J genes are TRBV7-9 and TRBJ2-1, with 9 bases fitting TRBD2. This CDR3 has 15 amino acids. Germline V gene lookup returns CDR1 SEHNR and CDR2 FQNEAQ (reference sequence). V dropped 5 bases and J dropped 2; count of bases not matched to a gene: 4. CDR3 loop: CASSPSGVAYNEQFF. For the CDR3, the DNA is TGTGCCAGCAGCCCTAGCGGGGTTGCCTACAATGAGCAGTTCTTC.

This clone came up a few times. The chain is built from TRBV5-8 and TRBJ1-2, with TRBD1 matching 11 bases. Unmatched junction bases numbered 11, after V lost 4 bases and J lost 6 bases. The CDR3 contains 16 residues. Germline V CDR1 and CDR2: SGHTS, YDEGEE. The CDR3 region has the DNA TGTGCCAGCAGCCAAGATCTAGGGACAGGGGGTCATGGCTACACCTTC. It encodes CASSQDLGTGGHGYTF.

For the CDR3, the DNA is TGCAGCGTTGAAGTAACAGGGGGCACTGAAGCTTTCTTT. Its protein product is CSVEVTGGTEAFF. The chain combines TRBV29-1 with TRBJ1-1; 8 nucleotides match TRBD1. The CDR3 sequence is 13 residues long. Germline V gene data show CDR1 as SQVTM and CDR2 as ANQGSEA. Trimming took 1 base from V and 4 from J; bases not matched to a gene: 2. The variable domain in full, with the rest retrieved from reference TRBV29-1 and TRBJ1-1, is SAVISQKPSRDICQRGTSLTIQCQVDSQVTMMFWYRQQPGQSLTLIATANQGSEATYESGFVIDKFPISRPNLTFSTLTVSNMSPEDSSIYLCSVEVTGGTEAFFGQGTRLTVV.

The chain couples TRBV5-1 to TRBJ1-4; D perhaps matches TRBD1 (6 bases). This CDR3 region has 14 residues. In germline, CDR1 is SGHRS, CDR2 YFSETQ. V shed 4 bases and J shed 8 bases, with 15 bases lying between them. CDR3 sequence (DNA): TGCGCCAGCAGCGAAACAGGGCCTGGGGAAAAACTGTTTTTT. It encodes CASSETGPGEKLFF.

The V gene is TRBV5-4, the J gene TRBJ1-2; D call uncertain. The CDR3 is 14 amino acids. The germline V gene has CDR1 SGHNT and CDR2 YYREEE (reference sequence). The germline V and J ends were trimmed by 0 bases and 3 bases, with 9 bases remaining between them. The CDR3 nucleotides are TGTGCCAGCAGCTTGGTAGAAAACGACTATGGCTACACCTTC. Its protein is CASSLVENDYGYTF.

The chain uses TRBV29-1 and TRBJ2-7, with 7 bases that match TRBD2. Germline CDR1 is SQVTM and CDR2 is ANQGSEA. This CDR3 region has 14 residues. V lost 5 bases, J lost 0 bases, and 7 bases stayed unmatched. The DNA for the CDR3 is TGCAGCGTTTTACTAGCGCAGAGCTCCTACGAGCAGTACTTC. It specifies CSVLLAQSSYEQYF.